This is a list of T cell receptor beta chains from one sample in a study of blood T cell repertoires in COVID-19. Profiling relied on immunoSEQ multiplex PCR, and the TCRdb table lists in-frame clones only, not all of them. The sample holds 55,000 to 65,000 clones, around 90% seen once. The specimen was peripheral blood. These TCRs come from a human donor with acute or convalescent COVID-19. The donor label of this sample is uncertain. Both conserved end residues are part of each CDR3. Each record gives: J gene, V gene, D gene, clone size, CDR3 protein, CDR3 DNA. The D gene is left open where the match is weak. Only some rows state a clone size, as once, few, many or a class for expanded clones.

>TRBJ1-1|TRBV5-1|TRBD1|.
CASSLAPGTGQAFF
TGCGCCAGCAGCTTGGCACCCGGGACAGGTCAAGCTTTCTTT
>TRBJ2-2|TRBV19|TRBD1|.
CASSSRTGGLTGELFF
TGTGCCAGTAGTTCCCGGACAGGGGGGCTGACCGGGGAGCTGTTTTTT
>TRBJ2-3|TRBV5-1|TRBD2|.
CASSPRGAGGRDTQYF
TGCGCCAGCTCCCCTCGAGGAGCGGGGGGACGGGATACGCAGTATTTT
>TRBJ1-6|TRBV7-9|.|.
CASSVRGSPLHF
TGTGCCAGCTCGGTGCGGGGTTCACCCCTCCACTTT
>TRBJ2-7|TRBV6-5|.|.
CASRWREYEQYF
TGTGCCAGCAGATGGAGGGAGTACGAGCAGTACTTC
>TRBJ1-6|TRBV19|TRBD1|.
CASSPGTGRSPLHF
TGTGCCAGTAGTCCCGGGACAGGGCGCTCACCCCTCCACTTT
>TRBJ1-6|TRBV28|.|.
CASSSLVGVNSPLHF
TGTGCCAGCAGTTCCCTTGTCGGGGTGAATTCACCCCTCCACTTT
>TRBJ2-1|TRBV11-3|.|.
CASSLEPGNEQFF
TGTGCCAGCAGCTTAGAACCAGGGAATGAGCAGTTCTTC
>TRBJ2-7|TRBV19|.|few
CASSINSRYEQYF
TGTGCCAGTAGTATTAACAGTCGCTACGAGCAGTACTTC
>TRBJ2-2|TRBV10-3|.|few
CAISENRNTGELFF
TGTGCCATCAGTGAAAACAGGAACACCGGGGAGCTGTTTTTT
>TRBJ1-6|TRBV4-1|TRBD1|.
CASSQVSGGLSPLHF
TGCGCCAGCAGCCAAGTCTCAGGGGGCCTCTCACCCCTCCACTTT
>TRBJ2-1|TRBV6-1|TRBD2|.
CASRQTSGGSPEQFF
TGTGCCAGCAGACAAACTAGCGGGGGCTCACCTGAGCAGTTCTTC
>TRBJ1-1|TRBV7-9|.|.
CASSLGANTEAFF
TGTGCCAGCAGCTTGGGAGCGAACACTGAAGCTTTCTTT
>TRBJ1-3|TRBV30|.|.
CAWSPGHSGNTIYF
TGTGCCTGGAGTCCAGGCCACTCTGGAAACACCATATATTTT
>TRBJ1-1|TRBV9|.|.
CASSAGGGTVLYTEAFF
TGTGCCAGCAGCGCCGGTGGTGGTACGGTACTGTATACTGAAGCTTTCTTT
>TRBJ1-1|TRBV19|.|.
CASSTTGLSTEAFF
TGTGCCAGTAGTACTACAGGGTTATCGACTGAAGCTTTCTTT
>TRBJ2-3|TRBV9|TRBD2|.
CASSPRLAGGTSTDTQYF
TGTGCCAGCAGCCCCCGACTAGCGGGGGGTACTAGCACAGATACGCAGTATTTT
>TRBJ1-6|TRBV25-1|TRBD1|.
CASSERQGNSPLHF
TGTGCCAGCAGTGAGCGACAGGGGAATTCACCCCTCCACTTT
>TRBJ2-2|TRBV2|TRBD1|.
CASRGQGGGELFF
TGTGCCAGCAGAGGACAGGGCGGCGGGGAGCTGTTTTTT
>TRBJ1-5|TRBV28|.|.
CASSPPTGFHQPQHF
TGTGCCAGCAGTCCCCCTACAGGATTTCATCAGCCCCAGCATTTT
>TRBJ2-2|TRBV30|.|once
CAWSAWEDGELFF
TGTGCCTGGAGTGCCTGGGAGGACGGGGAGCTGTTTTTT
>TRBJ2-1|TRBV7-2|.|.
CASSLGTVTYNEQFF
TGTGCCAGCAGCTTAGGGACAGTCACCTACAATGAGCAGTTCTTC
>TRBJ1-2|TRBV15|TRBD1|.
CATSPGGRTTYGYTF
TGTGCCACCAGCCCAGGGGGCAGAACCACCTATGGCTACACCTTC
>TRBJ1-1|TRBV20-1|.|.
CSAGGSGEAFF
TGCAGTGCCGGAGGGAGCGGGGAAGCTTTCTTT
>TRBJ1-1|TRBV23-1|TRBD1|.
CASSHFGLRNRDRAPWDTEAFF
TGCGCCAGCAGTCATTTCGGATTGAGGAACCGGGACAGGGCCCCTTGGGACACTGAAGCTTTCTTT
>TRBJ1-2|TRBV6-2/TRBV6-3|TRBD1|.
CASSHQGVSEYGYTF
TGTGCCAGCAGTCATCAGGGGGTATCGGAATATGGCTACACCTTC
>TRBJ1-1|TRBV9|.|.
CASSVTGNTEAFF
TGTGCCAGCAGCGTCACAGGGAACACTGAAGCTTTCTTT
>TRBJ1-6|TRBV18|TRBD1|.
CASSPLDRLSPLHF
TGTGCCAGCTCACCACTGGACAGGCTTTCACCCCTCCACTTT
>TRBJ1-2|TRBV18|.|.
CASSSVLYGYTF
TGTGCCAGCTCATCCGTATTGTATGGCTACACCTTC
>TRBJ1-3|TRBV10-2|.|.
CASSARVGNTIYF
TGCGCCAGCAGTGCGAGGGTTGGAAACACCATATATTTT
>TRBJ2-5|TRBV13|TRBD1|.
CAISRGGYQETQYF
TGTGCCATCTCAAGAGGGGGCTACCAAGAGACCCAGTACTTC
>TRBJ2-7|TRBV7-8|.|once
CASSPNSYEQYF
TGTGCCAGCAGCCCCAACAGTTACGAGCAGTACTTC
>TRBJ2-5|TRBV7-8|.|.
CASSRLGTVQETQYF
TGTGCCAGCAGCCGACTAGGGACAGTCCAAGAGACCCAGTACTTC
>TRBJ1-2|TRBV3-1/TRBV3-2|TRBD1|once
CASKNRDRYNYGYTF
TGTGCCAGCAAAAACCGGGACAGATATAACTATGGCTACACCTTC
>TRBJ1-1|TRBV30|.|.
CAWSLGQPTEAFF
TGTGCCTGGAGCCTCGGACAGCCCACTGAAGCTTTCTTT
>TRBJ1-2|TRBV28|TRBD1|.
CASRVQGAQNYGYTF
TGTGCCAGCAGGGTACAGGGGGCGCAGAACTATGGCTACACCTTC
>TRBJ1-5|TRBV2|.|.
CASIREVDQPQHF
TGTGCCAGCATTAGGGAGGTGGATCAGCCCCAGCATTTT
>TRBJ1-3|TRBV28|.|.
CASSLTSGAGNTIYF
TGTGCCAGCAGTCTTACTAGCGGTGCTGGAAACACCATATATTTT
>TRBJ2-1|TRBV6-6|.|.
CASSYSGTGNNEQFF
TGTGCCAGCAGTTACTCTGGGACTGGTAACAATGAGCAGTTCTTC
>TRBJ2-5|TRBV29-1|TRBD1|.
CSAHGDRFLSRTETQYF
TGCAGCGCCCATGGGGACAGATTTCTTTCTAGGACGGAGACCCAGTACTTC
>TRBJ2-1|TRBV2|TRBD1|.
CASSDDRAPYNEQFF
TGTGCCAGCAGTGACGACAGGGCCCCCTACAATGAGCAGTTCTTC
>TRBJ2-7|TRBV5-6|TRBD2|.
CASSLFGGRGVYEQYF
TGTGCCAGCAGCTTATTCGGCGGGAGAGGGGTCTACGAGCAGTACTTC
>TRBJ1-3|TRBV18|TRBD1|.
CASSPMRPGQGADTIYF
TGTGCCAGCTCACCCATGCGACCTGGACAGGGGGCAGACACCATATATTTT
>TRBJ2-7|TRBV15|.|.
CATSREAGSSYEQYF
TGTGCCACCAGCAGAGAGGCGGGCAGCTCCTACGAGCAGTACTTC
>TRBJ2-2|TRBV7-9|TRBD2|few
CASSPWTSGRTGELFF
TGTGCCAGCAGCCCTTGGACTAGCGGGAGGACCGGGGAGCTGTTTTTT
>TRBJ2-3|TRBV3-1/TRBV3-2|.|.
CASSQVLQGTDTQYF
TGTGCCAGCAGCCAAGTCCTACAGGGAACAGATACGCAGTATTTT
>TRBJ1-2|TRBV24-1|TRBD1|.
CATSDPDRDYYGYTF
TGTGCCACCAGTGATCCGGACAGGGACTACTATGGCTACACCTTC
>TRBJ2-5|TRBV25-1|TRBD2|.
CASSEPGLAGGGTQYF
TGTGCCAGCTCTGAGCCGGGACTAGCGGGAGGTGGGACCCAGTACTTC
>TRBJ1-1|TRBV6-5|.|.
CASSRRPASAEAFF
TGTGCCAGCAGTAGACGGCCGGCGAGCGCTGAAGCTTTCTTT
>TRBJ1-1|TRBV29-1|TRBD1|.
CSVEGDRNTEAFF
TGCAGCGTTGAAGGGGACAGGAACACTGAAGCTTTCTTT
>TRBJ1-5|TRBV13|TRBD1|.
CASSLQGGQPQHF
TGTGCCAGCAGCCTGCAGGGGGGACAGCCCCAGCATTTT
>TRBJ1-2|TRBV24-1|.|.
CATSAFTGYGYTF
TGTGCCACCAGTGCATTTACGGGCTATGGCTACACCTTC
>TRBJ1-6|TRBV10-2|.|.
CASCGGAHSPLHF
TGCGCCAGCTGCGGGGGGGCCCATTCACCCCTCCACTTT